This TCR beta chain appears in the sequencing data of a study of shared clonotypes between healthy human individuals. Study-wide results and caveats: For naive CD4 cells, roughly 5% of clonotypes were shared across a handful of donors.

V was shortened by 9 bases and J by 4 bases, with 12 bases between the two germline ends. Germline-derived CDR1 and CDR2 are MDHEN and SYDVKM. This CDR3 is built from 12 residues. Everyone who donated was a Caucasian adult who lived in Nashville, Tennessee. In the sorted-subset replicate PCRs, around 220 ng DNA, roughly 29,000 T cell genomes, was used. Using immunoSEQ multiplex PCR, the repertoire was profiled, and TCRdb retains in-frame clones only, with some absent. The repertoire holds approximately 2.5 million clones, with roughly 93% as singletons. Of note for this clone: The antigen is undetermined.

V usage is TRBV28 and J usage is TRBJ1-2; D perhaps matches TRBD1 (5 bases). This receptor was taken from a man aged 18 to 30 in good health. Some clones in this sample may be carry-over from other donors' samples. Specimen: naive CD4+ T cells from PBMCs. The subset here: CD45RA+ positively selected. Here the CDR3 DNA reads TGTGCCAGTGGGGCAGACGTCTATGGCTACACCTTC. Its protein product is CASGADVYGYTF.